The present T cell receptor (beta chain) was sequenced within a study of blood T cell repertoires in COVID-19. Study context: From the United States, Italy and Spain came samples of acute and convalescent COVID-19. PBMCs, B-cell-depleted T cells, or T cells provided the cDNA or gDNA that made up the material.

In the authors' workflow: Estimation of nucleated cell counts relied on the amplification of reference gene primers. Here immunoSEQ multiplex PCR was the method, and the copy in TCRdb shows in-frame clones only, minus some. V, J and clone size are taken as reported in that table, and D and trimming were inferred from the DNA itself. The sample yields tens of thousands of clones, about two thirds seen once. The sequenced sample was peripheral blood. This sequence was found in a woman of 80 years or more with acute or convalescent COVID-19.

This chain's CDR3 is CSASPEVQPQHF. CDR3 in DNA: TGCAGTGCTAGTCCGGAGGTGCAGCCCCAGCATTTT. This chain connects TRBV20-1 to TRBJ1-5; no reliable D call. The CDR3 runs to 12 residues. V shed 3 bases and J shed 7 bases, with 10 bases lying between them. Germline assignment: CDR1 DFQATT and CDR2 SNEGSKA (reference sequence).